Given below is one T cell receptor beta chain in context. Sequenced by immunoSEQ multiplex PCR; TCRdb stores in-frame clones only, minus some. The data show about 80,000 clones, around four fifths seen once. The data are from a study of blood T cell repertoires in COVID-19. The CDR3 sequence is 17 residues long. V lost 4 bases, J lost 3 bases, and 20 bases lay in between. CDR1 and CDR2 (germline): SGHDN, FVKESK. This chain joins TRBV14 and TRBJ2-3; D may be TRBD2 (5 bases). This sequence was found in a human donor in a cohort sampled during active COVID-19. Source material: peripheral blood. The CDR3 bases are TGTGCCAGCAGCCTACTGAGTGGCGGGTCGAGGACAGATACGCAGTATTTT. Its translation is CASSLLSGGSRTDTQYF. The full variable domain, completed using reference TRBV14 and TRBJ2-3, is EAGVTQFPSHSVIEKGQTVTLRCDPISGHDNLYWYRRVMGKEIKFLLHFVKESKQDESGMPNNRFLAERTGGTYSTLKVQPAELEDSGVYFCASSLLSGGSRTDTQYFGPGTRLTVL.